This is a list of T cell receptor beta chains from one sample in a study of blood T cells in healthy people across ages. Each CDR3 protein is one row after TCRdb ran MiXCR on the 5' RACE reads. The top ten hold roughly 2% of the sample, which has about 1.8 million distinct CDR3 sequences, about 50% seen once. The sample comprised blood. These receptors were obtained from a woman in her 40s in good health. The CDR3 runs from the conserved cysteine through the conserved F or W. D genes are given only for firm matches. Clone size appears in some rows only: once, few, many, or a class for an expanded clone.

clone size	D gene	V gene	J gene	CDR3 DNA	CDR3 protein
NA	TRBD1	TRBV6-5	TRBJ1-1	TGTGCCAGCATAGGGGGCAGGACTGAAGCTTTCTTT	CASIGGRTEAFF
few	TRBD2	TRBV24-1	TRBJ2-1	TGTGCCACCAGTGCCGGGACTAGCGGGGCCAATGAGCAGTTCTTC	CATSAGTSGANEQFF
NA	TRBD2	TRBV13	TRBJ2-1	TGTGCCAGCAGCGCTCGTAGCGGGGGGGTTTCCTACAATGAGCAGTTCTTC	CASSARSGGVSYNEQFF
NA	NA	TRBV20-1	TRBJ2-1	TGCAGTGCTAGACTGGCAGGCTACGAGCAGTTCTTC	CSARLAGYEQFF
NA	NA	TRBV7-2	TRBJ1-2	TGTGCCAGCAGTTTTGGGGGGCGGACGCGATACACCTTC	CASSFGGRTRYTF
few	TRBD1	TRBV20-1	TRBJ2-7	TGCAGTGCAGACAGGGGCTCCTACGAGCAGTACTTC	CSADRGSYEQYF
NA	TRBD2	TRBV25-1	TRBJ2-3	TGTGCCAGCAGTGAAAGTAAGGGGCGGGGGAGCACAGATACGCAGTATTTT	CASSESKGRGSTDTQYF
few	NA	TRBV24-1	TRBJ2-1	TGTGCCACCAGTGATTTCCCCCACAATGAGCAGTTCTTC	CATSDFPHNEQFF
many	TRBD1	TRBV12-3/TRBV12-4	TRBJ1-2	TGTGCCAGCAGACGACAGGGTTCTATCTATGGCTACACCTTC	CASRRQGSIYGYTF
few	NA	TRBV20-1	TRBJ2-5	TGCAGTGCTAGAGAGACAGGACTAGAGACCCAGTACTTC	CSARETGLETQYF
NA	TRBD2	TRBV5-1	TRBJ2-1	TGCGCCAGCAGCCAGCCGACTAGCGGAGAGAGCTCCTACAATGAGCAGTTCTTC	CASSQPTSGESSYNEQFF
NA	TRBD2	TRBV6-2/TRBV6-3	TRBJ2-5	TGTGCCAGCGTGGATAGGACTAGCGGCGCCAAAGAGACCCAGTACTTC	CASVDRTSGAKETQYF
NA	NA	TRBV20-1	TRBJ1-5	TGCAGTGCTAGAAAGGTGCGGGGGTATAGCAATCAGCCCCAGCATTTT	CSARKVRGYSNQPQHF
NA	TRBD2	TRBV7-2	TRBJ2-5	TGTGCCAGCAGCCCCTTAGCGGGGGTTGAGACCCAGTACTTC	CASSPLAGVETQYF
NA	NA	TRBV7-7	TRBJ2-5	TGTGCTAGCAGCAACGGACGTAGGGGGGAGACCCAGTACTTC	CASSNGRRGETQYF
NA	NA	TRBV6-2/TRBV6-3	TRBJ2-3	TGTGCCAGCAGTTACGCAGTGAATACGCAGTATTTT	CASSYAVNTQYF
NA	TRBD1	TRBV5-1	TRBJ2-7	TGCGCCAGCAGCCGGGACAGGGCCCCCTACGAGCAGTACTTC	CASSRDRAPYEQYF
NA	TRBD2	TRBV12-3/TRBV12-4	TRBJ2-5	TGTGCCAGCAGGGGACTAGCGGGGGGTTCATACCAAGAGACCCAGTACTTC	CASRGLAGGSYQETQYF
NA	NA	TRBV28	TRBJ2-1	TGTGCCAGCAGTGTGAGGGGGGCACCCAATGAGCAGTTCTTC	CASSVRGAPNEQFF
NA	TRBD1	TRBV6-6	TRBJ1-2	TGTGCCAGCAGTTTTAAGAGACAGGGGGCGTTCGGCTACACCTTC	CASSFKRQGAFGYTF
NA	NA	TRBV12-3/TRBV12-4	TRBJ2-1	TGTGCCAGCAGTTCAAACCGGGGAAACCGGCAGTTCTTC	CASSSNRGNRQFF
NA	NA	TRBV7-9	TRBJ1-2	TGTGCCAGCAGCTTATGGGTAGGGACTGACTATGGCTACACCTTC	CASSLWVGTDYGYTF
few	TRBD2	TRBV19	TRBJ2-3	TGTGCCAGTCAAGGAGAGGCTAGCGGGGGGGCTCGAGATACGCAGTATTTT	CASQGEASGGARDTQYF
NA	NA	TRBV29-1	TRBJ1-2	TGCAGCGTTGACACGGTTCGGGGCTACACCTTC	CSVDTVRGYTF
few	TRBD1	TRBV20-1	TRBJ2-7	TGCAGTGCGGTATCCGGGACAGGAGGCTACGAGCAGTACTTC	CSAVSGTGGYEQYF
NA	TRBD2	TRBV5-1	TRBJ2-1	TGCGCCAGCAGCTCGGGACTAGCGGGGGGTGGTCGGTACAATGAGCAGTTCTTC	CASSSGLAGGGRYNEQFF
NA	TRBD2	TRBV12-3/TRBV12-4	TRBJ2-5	TGTGCCAGCAGTCCGCCGGCTAGCGGCGAGGGCCAGACCCAGTACTTC	CASSPPASGEGQTQYF
NA	NA	TRBV7-9	TRBJ1-4	TGTGCCAGCAGCCCGTCCGGAACGACGGGCGAAAAACTGTTTTTT	CASSPSGTTGEKLFF
NA	NA	TRBV9	TRBJ2-5	TGTGCCAGCAGCGATCGGCGGGGGCCACAAGGGACCCAGTACTTC	CASSDRRGPQGTQYF
many	TRBD1	TRBV7-2	TRBJ2-7	TGTGCCAGCAGCTTCCGGGGGGGACAGGGGGCGTACGAGCAGTACTTC	CASSFRGGQGAYEQYF
few	NA	TRBV4-2	TRBJ2-5	TGTGCCAGCAGCCAAGAGTCGTGGGAGACCCAGTACTTC	CASSQESWETQYF
NA	NA	TRBV7-9	TRBJ1-6	TGTGCCAGCAGCTTTGAGGGCACTATTAATTCACCCCTCCACTTT	CASSFEGTINSPLHF
many	TRBD1	TRBV7-9	TRBJ2-5	TGTGCCAGCAGTCCGGGACAGGGGGCCGGGGAGACCCAGTACTTC	CASSPGQGAGETQYF
NA	TRBD1	TRBV10-3	TRBJ1-5	TGTGCCATCAGTAACCGGGACAGCAATAATCAGCCCCAGCATTTT	CAISNRDSNNQPQHF
NA	TRBD1	TRBV4-1	TRBJ2-1	TGCGCCAGCAGCCACAGGGGACAGGGTCTCTACAATGAGCAGTTCTTC	CASSHRGQGLYNEQFF
few	TRBD1	TRBV9	TRBJ2-7	TGTGCCAGCAGCGTAGGACAGGGGTGGGAGCAGTACTTC	CASSVGQGWEQYF
once	NA	TRBV2	TRBJ2-6	TGTGCCAGCGTTGGGTTCCCCTCTGGGGCCAACGTCCTGACTTTC	CASVGFPSGANVLTF
few	NA	TRBV9	TRBJ2-3	TGTGCCAGCAGCGTACGGCTACTCACAGATACGCAGTATTTT	CASSVRLLTDTQYF
NA	NA	TRBV11-2	TRBJ2-1	TGTGCCAGCAGCTCCCGCCCGGACAGATACTACAATGAGCAGTTCTTC	CASSSRPDRYYNEQFF
NA	NA	TRBV6-5	TRBJ1-2	TGTGCCAGCAGTTACCTTGCAGGCACCGGAGGAGGCTACACCTTC	CASSYLAGTGGGYTF
NA	TRBD2	TRBV20-1	TRBJ2-3	TGCAGTGCTAGAGGGCTAGCGGGGGGGCGGGACACAGATACGCAGTATTTT	CSARGLAGGRDTDTQYF
NA	TRBD2	TRBV5-1	TRBJ2-1	TGCGCCAGCAGCCCGGGCGCTAGCGGGGGAACCAATGAGCAGTTCTTC	CASSPGASGGTNEQFF
NA	NA	TRBV7-3	TRBJ2-3	TGTGCCAGCAGCTTAACGGGTCCCGGAGATACGCAGTATTTT	CASSLTGPGDTQYF
few	NA	TRBV9	TRBJ2-5	TGTGCCAGCAGCGTGGGCTCAAACCAAGAGACCCAGTACTTC	CASSVGSNQETQYF
NA	TRBD2	TRBV10-3	TRBJ2-3	TGTGCCATCAGTGAGTCAGGGACTACGATCACAGATACGCAGTATTTT	CAISESGTTITDTQYF
NA	NA	TRBV9	TRBJ2-7	TGTGCCAGCAGCGTAAGCAGGGACGGCAAGCAGTACTTC	CASSVSRDGKQYF
few	NA	TRBV29-1	TRBJ2-3	TGCAGCGTTGGAAGGGGGGGGCAAACAGATACGCAGTATTTT	CSVGRGGQTDTQYF
NA	TRBD1	TRBV6-5	TRBJ2-1	TGTGCCACCTCAGGGACAGGCCCTTACAATGAGCAGTTCTTC	CATSGTGPYNEQFF
NA	NA	TRBV4-3	TRBJ2-4	TGCGCCAGCAGCCAAAGTGGCAGGGGTTGGAATGAGCAGTACTTC	CASSQSGRGWNEQYF
few	NA	TRBV10-3	TRBJ2-3	TGTGCCATCGCTCCTGGGGGGACAGATACGCAGTATTTT	CAIAPGGTDTQYF
few	NA	TRBV7-2	TRBJ2-6	TGTGCCAGCAGCTTAGCGAGGGGGGGGAGCTCTGGGGCCAACGTCCTGACTTTC	CASSLARGGSSGANVLTF
few	TRBD1	TRBV28	TRBJ1-2	TGTGCCAGCAGGGCGACAGGGGGCCCCTATGGCTACACCTTC	CASRATGGPYGYTF
few	TRBD2	TRBV10-3	TRBJ2-5	TGTGCCATCAGTGCTAGCGGGGGTGTCACAGAGACCCAGTACTTC	CAISASGGVTETQYF
many	NA	TRBV20-1	TRBJ2-5	TGCAGTGCTTCTCCATCGGCCCCGGGAGAGACCCAGTACTTC	CSASPSAPGETQYF
NA	NA	TRBV6-2/TRBV6-3	TRBJ1-2	TGTGCCAGCAGTACCACGTCCCAAAGAGGAGGCTACACCTTC	CASSTTSQRGGYTF